This T cell receptor (beta chain) emerged from a study of shared clonotypes between healthy human individuals. The CDR3 consists of 13 residues. The germline V and J ends were trimmed by 1 base and 4 bases, with 5 bases remaining between them. CDR1 and CDR2 (germline): MNHEY, SMNVEV (reference sequence). As for this clone: The same CDR3 can be traced to other DNA sequences in this sample.

For genomic DNA, unsorted samples relied on roughly 100 million PBMCs. Assay: immunoSEQ multiplex PCR; the TCRdb copy retains only in-frame clones and omits some. The table has some 450,000 clones, 60% to 80% seen once. Sequenced: PBMCs. This sequence joins TRBV27 and TRBJ1-5; D gene ambiguous. The origin of this receptor is a woman aged 40-49 years in good health. Some clones in this sample may be carry-over from other donors' samples. CDR3 protein: CASSLLGNQPQHF. CDR3 DNA sequence: TGTGCCAGCAGTTTATTGGGAAATCAGCCCCAGCATTTT.